By its share, the clone carrying this TCR beta chain is large (0.1 to 1%). Antigen: not known. Mouse names are used for the genes. The DNA ends 1 residue before the CDR3 does, and the rest of the CDR3 is filled in from the germline J gene. This specimen comes from a study of tissue T cells after allogeneic stem cell transplantation. Survey-depth TCRbeta CDR3 sequencing reported V/J genes and productive frequencies. TCRdb keeps only in-frame clones here, not all; method: immunoSEQ multiplex PCR. The sample gives around 2,000 clones, roughly half of which show up once; about two fifths is in the top ten. The time point was: mouse harvest day 14 after allogeneic transplant. Each mouse received 10^7 T-cell-depleted marrow cells plus 10^6 splenic CD5+ T cells by tail vein. The study, taken as a whole, reports: Alloreactivity or antigen specificity of tissue TCRs was not determined; some clones might be host cells. Shared clones across patients were few; motif clustering revealed tissue-specific shared signatures.

Germline CDR1 LGHNA, CDR2 YNLKQL (reference sequence). The V end lost 1 base, the J end lost 1 base, and 6 bases lay between the germline ends. The CDR3 covers 14 residues. The chain is built from TRBV5 and TRBJ2-3, with D possibly TRBD2 on 5 matching bases. What was sequenced was liver tissue. The source is a female BALB/c mouse given C57BL/6 T cells with graft-versus-host disease after an allogeneic hematopoietic cell transplant. This chain's CDR3 is CASSQVGGAETLYF. The CDR3 bases that were read are TGTGCCAGCAGCCAAGTTGGGGGTGCAGAAACGCTGTAT.